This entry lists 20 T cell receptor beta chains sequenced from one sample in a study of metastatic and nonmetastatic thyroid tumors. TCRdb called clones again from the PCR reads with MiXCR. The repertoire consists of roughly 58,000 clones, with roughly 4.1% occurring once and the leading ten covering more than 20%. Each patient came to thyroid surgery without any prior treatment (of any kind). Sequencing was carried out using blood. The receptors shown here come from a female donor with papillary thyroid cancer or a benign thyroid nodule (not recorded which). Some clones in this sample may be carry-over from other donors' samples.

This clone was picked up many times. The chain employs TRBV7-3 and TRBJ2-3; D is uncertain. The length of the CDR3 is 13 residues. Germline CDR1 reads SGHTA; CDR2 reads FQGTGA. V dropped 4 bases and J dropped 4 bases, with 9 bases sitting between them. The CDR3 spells CASSSDGSDTQYF. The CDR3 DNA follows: TGTGCCAGCAGCTCAGACGGTTCAGATACGCAGTATTTT.

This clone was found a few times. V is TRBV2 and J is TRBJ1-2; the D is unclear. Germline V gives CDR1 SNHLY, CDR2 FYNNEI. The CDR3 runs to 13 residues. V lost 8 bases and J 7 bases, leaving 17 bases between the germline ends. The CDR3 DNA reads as TGTGCCAGCCACATAAACGGGTGCAGTGGCTACACCTTC. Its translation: CASHINGCSGYTF.

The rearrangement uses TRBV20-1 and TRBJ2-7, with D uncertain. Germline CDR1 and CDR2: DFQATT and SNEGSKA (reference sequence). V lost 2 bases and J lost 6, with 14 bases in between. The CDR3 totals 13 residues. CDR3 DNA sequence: TGCAGTGCTAGATCCGACCCCTCCGGCGAGCAGTACTTC. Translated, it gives CSARSDPSGEQYF.

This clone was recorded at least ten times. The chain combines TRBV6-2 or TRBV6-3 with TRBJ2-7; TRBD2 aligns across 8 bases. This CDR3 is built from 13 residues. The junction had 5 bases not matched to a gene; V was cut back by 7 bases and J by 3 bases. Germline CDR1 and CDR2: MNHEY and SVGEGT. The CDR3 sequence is CASKFSGSYEQYF. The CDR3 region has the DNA TGTGCCAGCAAATTCAGCGGGAGCTACGAGCAGTACTTC.

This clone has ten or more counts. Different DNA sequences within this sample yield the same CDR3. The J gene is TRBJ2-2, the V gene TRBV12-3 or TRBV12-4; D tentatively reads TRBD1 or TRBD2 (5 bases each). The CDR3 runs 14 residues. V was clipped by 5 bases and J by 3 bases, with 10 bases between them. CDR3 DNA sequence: TGTGCCAGCAGTCGGCTGGGGGACACCGGGGAGCTGTTTTTT. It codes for CASSRLGDTGELFF.

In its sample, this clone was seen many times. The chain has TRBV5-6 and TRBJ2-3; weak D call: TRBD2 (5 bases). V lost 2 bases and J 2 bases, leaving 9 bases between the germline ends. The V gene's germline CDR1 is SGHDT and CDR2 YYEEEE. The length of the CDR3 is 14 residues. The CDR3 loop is CASSFRRATDTQYF. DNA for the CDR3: TGTGCCAGCAGCTTTAGGCGGGCCACAGATACGCAGTATTTT. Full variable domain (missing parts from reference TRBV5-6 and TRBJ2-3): DAGVTQSPTHLIKTRGQQVTLRCSPKSGHDTVSWYQQALGQGPQFIFQYYEEEERQRGNFPDRFSGHQFPNYSSELNVNALLLGDSALYLCASSFRRATDTQYFGPGTRLTVL.

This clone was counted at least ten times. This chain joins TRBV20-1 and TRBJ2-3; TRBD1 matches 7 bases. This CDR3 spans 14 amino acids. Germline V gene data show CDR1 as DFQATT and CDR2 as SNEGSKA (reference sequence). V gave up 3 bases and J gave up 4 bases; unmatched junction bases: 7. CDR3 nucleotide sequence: TGCAGTGCTAGGAGGGACAGTCAACCAGATACGCAGTATTTT. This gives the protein CSARRDSQPDTQYF.

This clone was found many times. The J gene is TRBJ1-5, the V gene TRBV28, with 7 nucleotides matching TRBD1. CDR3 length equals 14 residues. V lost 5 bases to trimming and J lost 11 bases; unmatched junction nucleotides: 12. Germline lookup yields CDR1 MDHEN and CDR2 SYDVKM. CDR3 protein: CASSPTGDSPAQHF. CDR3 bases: TGTGCCAGCAGTCCAACAGGGGACTCTCCAGCCCAGCATTTT.

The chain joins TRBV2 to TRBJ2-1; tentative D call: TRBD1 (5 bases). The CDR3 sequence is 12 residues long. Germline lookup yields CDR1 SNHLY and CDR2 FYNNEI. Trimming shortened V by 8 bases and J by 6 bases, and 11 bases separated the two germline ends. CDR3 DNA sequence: TGTGCCAGCCCTGGGGCTGGCAATGAGCAGTTCTTC. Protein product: CASPGAGNEQFF. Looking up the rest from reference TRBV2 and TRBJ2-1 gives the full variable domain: EPEVTQTPSHQVTQMGQEVILRCVPISNHLYFYWYRQILGQKVEFLVSFYNNEISEKSEIFDDQFSVERPDGSNFTLKIRSTKLEDSAMYFCASPGAGNEQFFGPGTRLTVL.

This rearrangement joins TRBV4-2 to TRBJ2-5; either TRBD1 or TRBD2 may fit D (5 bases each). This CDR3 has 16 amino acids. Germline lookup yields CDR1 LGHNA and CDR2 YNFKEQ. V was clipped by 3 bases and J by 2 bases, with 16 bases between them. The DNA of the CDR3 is TGTGCCAGCAGCCACCGCTCGGGACCGTTGCAAGAGACCCAGTACTTC. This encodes CASSHRSGPLQETQYF.

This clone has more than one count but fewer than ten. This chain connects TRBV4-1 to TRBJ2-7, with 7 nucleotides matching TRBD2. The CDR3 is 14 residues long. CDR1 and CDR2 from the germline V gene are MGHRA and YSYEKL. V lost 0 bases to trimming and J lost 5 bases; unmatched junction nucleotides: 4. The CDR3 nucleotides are TGCGCCAGCAGCCAAGAGGGGGGGGTCCACGAGCAGTACTTC. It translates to CASSQEGGVHEQYF.

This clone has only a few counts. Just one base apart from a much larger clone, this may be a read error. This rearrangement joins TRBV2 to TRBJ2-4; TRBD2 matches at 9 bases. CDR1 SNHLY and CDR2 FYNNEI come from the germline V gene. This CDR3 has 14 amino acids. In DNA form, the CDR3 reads TGTGCCATCAGTGAAGTGTTGGCGGGAGGGGGCTGGTACTTC. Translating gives CAISEVLAGGGWYF.

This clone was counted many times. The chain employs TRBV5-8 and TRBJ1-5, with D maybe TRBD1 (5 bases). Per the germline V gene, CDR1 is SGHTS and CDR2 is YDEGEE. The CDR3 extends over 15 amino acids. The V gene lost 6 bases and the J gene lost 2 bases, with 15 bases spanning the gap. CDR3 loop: CASKEGAIGNQPQHF. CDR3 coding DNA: TGTGCCAGCAAGGAAGGGGCGATTGGCAATCAGCCCCAGCATTTT.

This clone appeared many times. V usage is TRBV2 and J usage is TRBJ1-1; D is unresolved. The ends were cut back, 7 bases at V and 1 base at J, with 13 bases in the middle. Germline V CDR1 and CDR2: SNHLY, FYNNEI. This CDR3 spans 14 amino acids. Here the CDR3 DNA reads TGTGCCAGCAAAGTACCAGCTCGGAACACTGAAGCTTTCTTT. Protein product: CASKVPARNTEAFF.

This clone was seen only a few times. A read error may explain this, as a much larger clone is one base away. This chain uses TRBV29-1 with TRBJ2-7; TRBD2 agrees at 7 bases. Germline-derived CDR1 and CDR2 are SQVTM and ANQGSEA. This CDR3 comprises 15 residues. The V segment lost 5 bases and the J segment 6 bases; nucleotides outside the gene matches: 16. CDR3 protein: CSVLTSLIPGGEQYF. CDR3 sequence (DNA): TGCAGCGTTTTAACTTCTCTTATCCCGGGGGGCGAGCAGTACTTC.

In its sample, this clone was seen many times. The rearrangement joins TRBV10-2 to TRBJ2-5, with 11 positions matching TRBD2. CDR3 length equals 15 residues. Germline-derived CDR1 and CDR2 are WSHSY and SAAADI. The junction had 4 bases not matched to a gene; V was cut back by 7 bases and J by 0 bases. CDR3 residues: CASKNSGRDQETQYF. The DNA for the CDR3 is TGCGCCAGCAAAAATAGCGGGAGGGACCAAGAGACCCAGTACTTC.

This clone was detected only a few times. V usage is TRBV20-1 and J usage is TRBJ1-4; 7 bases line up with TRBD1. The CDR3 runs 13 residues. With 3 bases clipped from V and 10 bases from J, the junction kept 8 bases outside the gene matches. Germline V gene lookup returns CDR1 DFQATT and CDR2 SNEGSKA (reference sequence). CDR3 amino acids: CSARQGVGGKLFF. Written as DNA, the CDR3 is TGCAGTGCTAGGCAGGGGGTCGGGGGAAAACTGTTTTTT.

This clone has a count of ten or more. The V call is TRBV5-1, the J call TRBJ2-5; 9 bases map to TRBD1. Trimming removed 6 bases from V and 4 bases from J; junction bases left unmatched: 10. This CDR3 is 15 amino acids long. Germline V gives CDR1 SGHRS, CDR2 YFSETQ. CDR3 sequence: CASTTGHRGLETQYF. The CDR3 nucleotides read TGCGCCAGCACCACTGGTCACAGGGGGCTAGAGACCCAGTACTTC. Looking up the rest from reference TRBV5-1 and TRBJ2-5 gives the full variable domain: KAGVTQTPRYLIKTRGQQVTLSCSPISGHRSVSWYQQTPGQGLQFLFEYFSETQRNKGNFPGRFSGRQFSNSRSEMNVSTLELGDSALYLCASTTGHRGLETQYFGPGTRLLVL.

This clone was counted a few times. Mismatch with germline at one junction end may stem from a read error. The CDR3 loop is CACSLTWDIISYEQYF. Here the CDR3 DNA reads TGTGCCTGCAGCCTAACGTGGGACATAATCTCCTACGAGCAGTACTTC. The chain employs TRBV6-1 and TRBJ2-7, with D perhaps matching TRBD1 (6 bases). From germline, CDR1 is MNHNS and CDR2 SASEGT. This CDR3 comprises 16 residues.

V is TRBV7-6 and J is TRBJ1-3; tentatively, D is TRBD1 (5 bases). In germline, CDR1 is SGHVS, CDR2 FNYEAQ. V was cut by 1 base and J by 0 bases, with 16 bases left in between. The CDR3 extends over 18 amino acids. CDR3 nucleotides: TGTGCCAGCAGCTTAGTAGCGTGGGGGGGGTACTCTGGAAACACCATATATTTT. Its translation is CASSLVAWGGYSGNTIYF.